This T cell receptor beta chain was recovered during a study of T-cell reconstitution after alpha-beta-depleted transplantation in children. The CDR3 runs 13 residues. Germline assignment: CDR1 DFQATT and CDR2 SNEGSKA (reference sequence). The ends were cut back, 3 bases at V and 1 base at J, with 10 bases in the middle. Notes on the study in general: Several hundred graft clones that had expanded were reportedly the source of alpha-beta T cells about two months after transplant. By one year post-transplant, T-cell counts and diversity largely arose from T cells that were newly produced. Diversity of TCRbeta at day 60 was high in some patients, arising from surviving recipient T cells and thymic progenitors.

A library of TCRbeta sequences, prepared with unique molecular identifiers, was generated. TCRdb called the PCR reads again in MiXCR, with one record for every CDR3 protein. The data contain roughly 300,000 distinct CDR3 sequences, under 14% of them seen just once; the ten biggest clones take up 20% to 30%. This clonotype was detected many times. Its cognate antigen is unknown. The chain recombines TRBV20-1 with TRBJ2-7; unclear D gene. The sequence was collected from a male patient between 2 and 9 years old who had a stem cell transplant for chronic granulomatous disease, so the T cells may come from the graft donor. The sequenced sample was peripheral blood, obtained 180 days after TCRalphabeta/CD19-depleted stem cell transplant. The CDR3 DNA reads TGCAGTGCTAGGTCTCCCTCATCCTACGAGCAGTACTTC. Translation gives CSARSPSSYEQYF.